This is a list of T cell receptor beta chains from one sample in a study of cytomegalovirus exposure and HLA in healthy donors. TCRdb's copy holds only in-frame clones and misses some; the assay was immunoSEQ multiplex PCR. The data contain roughly 140,000 clones, 65% to 85% of them singletons. The sequenced material came from PBMCs. The receptors were gathered from a woman aged 35 to 49 in good health and CMV-seropositive. Both conserved end residues are part of each CDR3. The D gene is left open where the match is weak. Part of the rows lack a size; the others show once, few, many or a class for expanded clones.

D: -
size: -
V: TRBV5-6
J: TRBJ2-5
DNA: TGTGCCAGCAGCTACACAGAGACCCAGTACTTC
CDR3: CASSYTETQYF

D: -
size: -
V: TRBV25-1
J: TRBJ1-6
DNA: TGTGCCAGCAGTCCCGCGGGAGGCGGCCCTTCACCCCTCCACTTT
CDR3: CASSPAGGGPSPLHF

D: -
size: -
V: TRBV11-1
J: TRBJ1-1
DNA: TGTGCCAGCCGGACAGCCCGGACAGAACGGAACACTGAAGCTTTCTTT
CDR3: CASRTARTERNTEAFF

D: -
size: -
V: TRBV5-1
J: TRBJ2-7
DNA: TGCGCCAGCAGCCTCGTTCGGGGAACCTACGAGCAGTACTTC
CDR3: CASSLVRGTYEQYF

D: TRBD1
size: -
V: TRBV7-9
J: TRBJ1-1
DNA: TGTGCCAGCAGCATACAGGGGGTCGGCACTGAAGCTTTCTTT
CDR3: CASSIQGVGTEAFF

D: -
size: -
V: TRBV5-4
J: TRBJ1-3
DNA: TGTGCCAGCAGTAAGTTGTCGGCTGGAAACACCATATATTTT
CDR3: CASSKLSAGNTIYF

D: TRBD1
size: -
V: TRBV29-1
J: TRBJ1-2
DNA: TGCAGCGTTGAAGGGACAGGGGGCTACACCTTC
CDR3: CSVEGTGGYTF

D: TRBD1
size: few
V: TRBV29-1
J: TRBJ2-7
DNA: TGCAGCGTCGCGACCGGGACAGGCTACTACGAGCAGTACTTC
CDR3: CSVATGTGYYEQYF

D: -
size: -
V: TRBV6-1
J: TRBJ1-2
DNA: TGTGCCAGCAGTTCGCAGGGAAAAATCTATGGCTACACCTTC
CDR3: CASSSQGKIYGYTF

D: -
size: few
V: TRBV6-1
J: TRBJ2-7
DNA: TGTGCCAGCAGTTACAGGAACGAGCAGTACTTC
CDR3: CASSYRNEQYF

D: -
size: -
V: TRBV13
J: TRBJ1-2
DNA: TGTGCCAGCAGCTCATCCCGGGACTCGAACTATGGCTACACCTTC
CDR3: CASSSSRDSNYGYTF

D: -
size: -
V: TRBV6-5
J: TRBJ2-1
DNA: TGTGCCAGCAGTCAGGACTGGAGCTCCTACAATGAGCAGTTCTTC
CDR3: CASSQDWSSYNEQFF

D: -
size: -
V: TRBV19
J: TRBJ1-1
DNA: TGTGCCAGTAGTCTCCGGGAAGGGGGCACTGAAGCTTTCTTT
CDR3: CASSLREGGTEAFF

D: -
size: -
V: TRBV25-1
J: TRBJ1-5
DNA: TGTGCCAGCAGTGATGGCCACCAGCCCCAGCATTTT
CDR3: CASSDGHQPQHF

D: TRBD1
size: -
V: TRBV5-1
J: TRBJ1-1
DNA: TGCGCCAGCAGCGTTGTCGGACAGGCCCGCATGAACACTGAAGCTTTCTTT
CDR3: CASSVVGQARMNTEAFF

D: TRBD2
size: -
V: TRBV2
J: TRBJ2-1
DNA: TGTGCCAGCGGTACGGGTGGGGGGGTCAACAATGAGCAGTTCTTC
CDR3: CASGTGGGVNNEQFF

D: -
size: once
V: TRBV23-1
J: TRBJ2-6
DNA: TGCGCCAGCAGAACACAGTGCTCTGGGGCCAACGTCCTGACTTTC
CDR3: CASRTQCSGANVLTF

D: -
size: -
V: TRBV2
J: TRBJ1-4
DNA: TGTGCCAGCAGATGGGAGGGGAGTGAAAAACTGTTTTTT
CDR3: CASRWEGSEKLFF

D: TRBD2
size: -
V: TRBV27
J: TRBJ2-3
DNA: TGTGCCACCCTCGGGGGGGGTGAGGATACGCAGTATTTT
CDR3: CATLGGGEDTQYF

D: TRBD1
size: -
V: TRBV5-5
J: TRBJ1-1
DNA: TGTGCCAGCAGCGGAAGGACAGGGATGAACACTGAAGCTTTCTTT
CDR3: CASSGRTGMNTEAFF

D: -
size: -
V: TRBV7-9
J: TRBJ2-7
DNA: TGTGCCGCTACACACCTGACAGGAACAAGCTACGAGCAGTACTTC
CDR3: CAATHLTGTSYEQYF

D: -
size: few
V: TRBV5-6
J: TRBJ1-6
DNA: TGTGCCAGCAGCTTGGTAGACAGACTCAAGAATTCACCCCTCCACTTT
CDR3: CASSLVDRLKNSPLHF

D: TRBD2
size: few
V: TRBV19
J: TRBJ2-7
DNA: TGTGCCAGTAGTAGGATTGGCGGGGGGGCCTACGAGCAGTACTTC
CDR3: CASSRIGGGAYEQYF

D: TRBD2
size: -
V: TRBV4-2
J: TRBJ2-5
DNA: TGTGCCAGCAGCCCCACTAGCGGAGTGTACCAAGAGACCCAGTACTTC
CDR3: CASSPTSGVYQETQYF

D: TRBD1
size: -
V: TRBV28
J: TRBJ1-3
DNA: TGTGCCAGCCTACGGACAGGCTCTGGAAACACCATATATTTT
CDR3: CASLRTGSGNTIYF

D: -
size: -
V: TRBV30
J: TRBJ1-5
DNA: TGTGCCTGGAGTCCCAGTTACAATCAGCCCCAGCATTTT
CDR3: CAWSPSYNQPQHF

D: -
size: -
V: TRBV15
J: TRBJ2-7
DNA: TGTGCCACCAGCAGAGATCAGGCCAGCTACGAGCAGTACTTC
CDR3: CATSRDQASYEQYF

D: -
size: -
V: TRBV18
J: TRBJ2-5
DNA: TGTGCCAGCTCGGCAGGGACACAAGAGACCCAGTACTTC
CDR3: CASSAGTQETQYF

D: TRBD1
size: -
V: TRBV6-5
J: TRBJ1-1
DNA: TGTGCCAGCAGTTACCACAGGGGGAACACTGAAGCTTTCTTT
CDR3: CASSYHRGNTEAFF

D: -
size: -
V: TRBV2
J: TRBJ2-7
DNA: TGTGCCAGCAGTGTTCAGGTGTCCTACGAGCAGTACTTC
CDR3: CASSVQVSYEQYF

D: TRBD2
size: -
V: TRBV2
J: TRBJ2-1
DNA: TGTGCCAGCAGTGAGGGACTAGCGAGGGGGTACAATGAGCAGTTCTTC
CDR3: CASSEGLARGYNEQFF

D: TRBD2
size: -
V: TRBV14
J: TRBJ2-7
DNA: TGTGCCAGCAGCCAGGGGGGGGGCTACGAGCAGTACTTC
CDR3: CASSQGGGYEQYF

D: TRBD2
size: -
V: TRBV2
J: TRBJ2-2
DNA: TGTGCCAGCAAGATCCGGGGGGCCGGGGAGCTGTTTTTT
CDR3: CASKIRGAGELFF

D: -
size: -
V: TRBV2
J: TRBJ2-1
DNA: TGTGCCAGCAGTGTAGGAGTCGAGCAGTTCTTC
CDR3: CASSVGVEQFF